These 11 T cell receptor beta chains originate from one sample sequenced in a study of shared clonotypes between healthy human individuals. The table came from immunoSEQ multiplex PCR; TCRdb's copy has only in-frame clones and leaves some out. The sample lists 2 million to 2.5 million clones, 90% to 96% occurring once. Sequencing input: naive CD4+ T cells sorted from blood. Subset of the sample: CD45RA+ positively selected. These TCRs come from a young man in good health.

V and J are TRBV2 and TRBJ1-5; D is perhaps TRBD1 (5 bases). With 7 bases removed from V and 4 bases from J, the gap between germline ends came to 11 bases. CDR1 is SNHLY, CDR2 FYNNEI, per germline. The CDR3 runs 13 residues. In nucleotides, the CDR3 is TGTGCCAGCATCAGGGAGGGAAATCAGCCCCAGCATTTT. This codes for CASIREGNQPQHF.

On this clone itself: This specimen includes other DNA sequences encoding the same CDR3. The CDR3 reads CSVEGSNYGYTF. As DNA, the CDR3 is TGCAGCGTTGAAGGGAGTAACTATGGCTACACCTTC. The chain joins TRBV29-1 to TRBJ1-2, with D uncertain. The CDR3 totals 12 residues. From germline, CDR1 is SQVTM and CDR2 ANQGSEA. The germline V and J ends were trimmed by 1 base and 1 base, with 4 bases remaining between them.

The chain carries TRBV6-1 and TRBJ1-2; D is undetermined. CDR3 length equals 15 residues. CDR1 and CDR2 (germline): MNHNS, SASEGT. V was clipped by 1 base and J by 8 bases, with 17 bases between them. The CDR3 nucleotides read TGTGCCAGCAGTGAAGTTATTCGCACAGCGGGAGGCTACACCTTC. It codes for CASSEVIRTAGGYTF.

The V call is TRBV7-9, the J call TRBJ1-2; D not resolved. Germline CDR1 and CDR2: SEHNR and FQNEAQ (reference sequence). The CDR3 spans 12 residues. V lost 3 bases to trimming and J lost 4 bases, with 6 bases between them. The CDR3 is CASSFSSYGYTF. The DNA for the CDR3 is TGTGCCAGCAGCTTTAGTAGCTATGGCTACACCTTC.

The chain employs TRBV28 and TRBJ1-1; no reliable D call. Germline CDR1 reads MDHEN; CDR2 reads SYDVKM. V was cut by 4 bases and J by 9 bases, with 18 bases left in between. The CDR3 covers 14 residues. CDR3 region: CASSWSGGAVQAFF. The CDR3 DNA follows: TGTGCCAGCAGTTGGAGTGGAGGTGCAGTTCAAGCTTTCTTT.

This chain uses TRBV5-1 with TRBJ1-2; weak D call: TRBD1 (6 bases). The V end was cut by 6 bases, the J end by 8 bases, with 17 bases between. CDR1 is SGHRS, CDR2 YFSETQ, per germline. The CDR3 runs to 13 residues. CDR3 sequence reads: CASTLGGAYGYTF. As DNA, the CDR3 is TGCGCCAGCACCCTTGGGGGGGCGTACGGCTACACCTTC.

The chain uses TRBV5-1 and TRBJ2-3, with D possibly being TRBD2 (6 bases). Germline V gives CDR1 SGHRS, CDR2 YFSETQ. The CDR3 sequence is 14 residues long. V was clipped by 5 bases and J by 0 bases, with 10 bases between them. For the CDR3, the DNA is TGCGCCAGCAGGACTAGGATTAGCACAGATACGCAGTATTTT. Its translation is CASRTRISTDTQYF.

The chain has TRBV18 and TRBJ1-5; 8 bases are a match to TRBD1. Germline trimming cut 5 bases from V and 7 bases from J; bases unmatched to any gene: 7. The V gene's germline CDR1 is KGHSH and CDR2 LQKENI. There are 14 residues in the CDR3. The CDR3 DNA follows: TGTGCCAGCTCAAAAACAGGGGGTTCACAGCCCCAGCATTTT. Protein product: CASSKTGGSQPQHF. Variable domain in full (rest from reference TRBV18 and TRBJ1-5): NAGVMQNPRHLVRRRGQEARLRCSPMKGHSHVYWYRQLPEEGLKFMVYLQKENIIDESGMPKERFSAEFPKEGPSILRIQQVVRGDSAAYFCASSKTGGSQPQHFGDGTRLSIL.

This sequence joins TRBV11-2 and TRBJ1-1; D is perhaps TRBD1 (6 bases). Per germline, CDR1 SGHAT and CDR2 FQNNGV. The CDR3 spans 15 residues. V was cut by 4 bases and J by 5 bases, with 17 bases left in between. CDR3 DNA: TGTGCCAGCAGCTCCACGGGGGGGCTTGAGACTGAAGCTTTCTTT. It codes for CASSSTGGLETEAFF.

DNA of the CDR3: TGCGCCAGCAGTGGACAGGGGGCCATAGCTTTCTTT. Translated: CASSGQGAIAFF. V is TRBV10-1 and J is TRBJ1-1, with 10 bases matching TRBD1. V lost 4 bases to trimming and J lost 10 bases; unmatched junction nucleotides: 3. CDR1 and CDR2 from the germline V gene are WNHNN and SYGVQD (reference sequence). The CDR3 covers 12 residues.

This clone was counted a few times. The J gene is TRBJ1-5, the V gene TRBV30; 7 bases line up with TRBD1. This CDR3 is 15 amino acids long. Germline CDR1 GTSNPN, CDR2 SVGIG (reference sequence). V dropped 3 bases and J dropped 4; count of bases not matched to a gene: 9. CDR3 sequence reads: CAWRSTGTANQPQHF. The CDR3 nucleotides are TGTGCCTGGAGAAGTACCGGGACAGCGAATCAGCCCCAGCATTTT. Based on the CDR3 plus reference TRBV30 and TRBJ1-5, the full variable domain is SQTIHQWPATLVQPVGSPLSLECTVEGTSNPNLYWYRQAAGRGLQLLFYSVGIGQISSEVPQNLSASRPQDRQFILSSKKLLLSDSGFYLCAWRSTGTANQPQHFGDGTRLSIL.